This entry lists 31 T cell receptor beta chains sequenced from one sample in a study of blood T cell repertoires in COVID-19. The protocol was immunoSEQ multiplex PCR, while the TCRdb copy is restricted to in-frame clones and leaves out a portion. The sample includes about 160,000 clones, about nine tenths seen only once; the top ten take 3.5% to 4.5%. Sequenced: peripheral blood. All receptors come from a woman aged 60 to 75 with active or convalescent COVID-19.

This chain connects TRBV12-2 to TRBJ1-1; TRBD1, the D gene given by the table, was not confirmed from the DNA. TRBV12-2 is noted as a pseudogene. The CDR3 sequence is 13 residues long. This chain's CDR3 is CASRPRGTGEAFF. CDR3 DNA sequence: TGTGCAAGTCGCCCCAGGGGGACGGGGGAAGCTTTCTTT.

A single count supports this clone. The rearrangement uses TRBV19 and TRBJ2-1, with 7 positions matching TRBD1. The CDR3 is made up of 15 amino acids. Germline CDR1 LNHDA, CDR2 SQIVND (reference sequence). J was trimmed by 6 bases and V by 3 bases; bases with no gene match: 8. CDR3 residues: CASSIRQGMGNEQFF. The CDR3 DNA reads TGTGCCAGTAGTATCCGACAGGGAATGGGCAATGAGCAGTTCTTC.

The rearrangement uses TRBV5-1 and TRBJ2-7, with 8 nucleotides matching TRBD1. The V and J ends lost 5 bases and 2 bases, in that order; junction bases with no gene match: 6. The germline gives CDR1 SGHRS, CDR2 YFSETQ. The CDR3 contains 14 residues. The DNA of the CDR3 is TGCGCCAGCAGAACCGGGACAGGCGCCTACGAGCAGTACTTC. Its translation: CASRTGTGAYEQYF.

This rearrangement joins TRBV7-2 to TRBJ2-1, with TRBD1 identical over 8 bases. Losses at the gene ends were 1 base for V and 2 bases for J; bases not matched to a gene: 10. The germline V gene has CDR1 SGHTA and CDR2 FQGNSA. This CDR3 contains 18 residues. The DNA of the CDR3 is TGTGCCAGCAGCTTAGTGGGTCATGGACAGGGACCCTACAATGAGCAGTTCTTC. Protein: CASSLVGHGQGPYNEQFF.

The gene calls are TRBV19 and TRBJ2-3, with D possibly TRBD1 on 5 matching bases. Germline V gene lookup returns CDR1 LNHDA and CDR2 SQIVND (reference sequence). The CDR3 spans 14 residues. V was cut by 3 bases and J by 3 bases, with 10 bases left in between. The CDR3 DNA reads as TGTGCCAGTAGTATTAGACAGCATACAGATACGCAGTATTTT. Residues: CASSIRQHTDTQYF.

This chain connects TRBV10-3 to TRBJ1-5; 7 nucleotides align to TRBD1. Trimming removed 4 bases from V and 2 bases from J; junction bases left unmatched: 5. The CDR3 totals 15 residues. Germline V CDR1 and CDR2: ENHRY, SYGVKD. The CDR3 here is CAISAGTEGNQPQHF. Here the CDR3 DNA reads TGTGCCATCAGTGCTGGGACAGAGGGCAATCAGCCCCAGCATTTT.

This clone was detected once. The chain carries TRBV9 and TRBJ2-5; 10 bases line up with TRBD2. The CDR3 covers 15 residues. V trimming: 4 bases; J trimming: 4 bases; junction bases outside the gene matches: 7. Germline V lookup: CDR1 SGDLS, CDR2 YYNGEE. CDR3 in DNA: TGTGCCAGCAGCAGCGGGGGGGGCATGGGAGAGACCCAGTACTTC. Amino acid sequence: CASSSGGGMGETQYF.

This chain links TRBV13 with TRBJ2-7; D unresolved. CDR1 is PRHDT, CDR2 FYEKMQ, per germline (reference sequence). V was clipped by 1 base and J by 0 bases, with 7 bases between them. There are 14 residues in the CDR3. The CDR3 coding sequence is TGTGCCAGCAGCTTAGACTTGAGCTCCTACGAGCAGTACTTC. Translating gives CASSLDLSSYEQYF.

This chain uses TRBV3-1 (or the pseudogene TRBV3-2) with TRBJ2-3; 9 bases map to TRBD2. This CDR3 region has 15 residues. Losses at the gene ends were 7 bases for V and 3 bases for J; bases not matched to a gene: 8. The V gene's germline CDR1 is LGHDT and CDR2 YNNKEL (reference sequence). The CDR3 sequence is CASTEAGGQTDTQYF. CDR3 nucleotide sequence: TGTGCCAGCACTGAGGCGGGGGGGCAAACAGATACGCAGTATTTT.

The chain combines TRBV7-2 with TRBJ2-7; 8 nucleotides agree with TRBD1. V dropped 8 bases and J dropped 1; count of bases not matched to a gene: 10. This CDR3 region has 15 residues. Germline CDR1 reads SGHTA; CDR2 reads FQGNSA. CDR3 loop: CASGRSGQGSYEQYF. In nucleotides, the CDR3 is TGTGCCAGCGGCCGCTCCGGACAGGGTTCCTACGAGCAGTACTTC.

The V call is TRBV6-5, the J call TRBJ2-1; TRBD2 aligns across 9 bases. Per germline, CDR1 MNHEY and CDR2 SVGAGI. Trimming took 5 bases from V and 10 from J; bases not matched to a gene: 0. CDR3 length: 11 residues. The CDR3: CASSTSGEQFF. CDR3 bases: TGTGCCAGCAGTACTAGCGGGGAGCAGTTCTTC.

The rearrangement uses TRBV5-1 and TRBJ2-1, with D perhaps TRBD2 (6 bases). This CDR3 region has 16 residues. The V and J ends lost 0 bases and 6 bases respectively, with 16 bases between them. CDR1 SGHRS and CDR2 YFSETQ come from the germline V gene. The CDR3 coding sequence is TGCGCCAGCAGCTTGGCCGAGGGACTGCCGAGCAATGAGCAGTTCTTC. This translates into CASSLAEGLPSNEQFF.

The chain links TRBV12-3 or TRBV12-4 to TRBJ1-2, with a tentative D call TRBD1 (5 bases). V lost 8 bases to trimming and J lost 8 bases, with 12 bases between them. The CDR3 runs to 11 residues. The CDR3: CASGQGHGYTF. The CDR3 nucleotides are TGTGCCAGCGGCCAGGGTCACGGCTACACCTTC.

V is TRBV5-8 and J is TRBJ1-2; TRBD1 is a possible D gene (6 bases). Trimming pared 2 bases from V and 8 bases from J, leaving 13 bases between. CDR1 and CDR2 from the germline V gene are SGHTS and YDEGEE. This CDR3 region has 13 residues. The CDR3: CASSLSGGGGYTF. Written as DNA, the CDR3 is TGTGCCAGCAGCTTATCGGGGGGCGGAGGCTACACCTTC.

The rearrangement joins TRBV2 to TRBJ1-2, with D perhaps matching TRBD1 (6 bases). The CDR3 is made up of 12 amino acids. V gave up 6 bases and J gave up 4 bases, with 9 bases separating them. Looked up from germline, CDR1 is SNHLY and CDR2 is FYNNEI. The CDR3 region has the DNA TGTGCCAGCAGCGAGGACAGCTATGGCTACACCTTC. Its translation is CASSEDSYGYTF.

This chain uses TRBV10-3 with TRBJ1-6; no clear D. Germline assignment: CDR1 ENHRY and CDR2 SYGVKD. The CDR3 contains 14 residues. V was trimmed by 4 bases and J by 5 bases, leaving 9 bases between them. The CDR3 DNA sequence: TGTGCCATCAGTGTCGAGGGAAATAATTCACCCCTCCACTTT. Translated: CAISVEGNNSPLHF.

This chain links TRBV29-1 with TRBJ1-5, with 8 bases lining up with TRBD1. The germline V gene has CDR1 SQVTM and CDR2 ANQGSEA. V trimming: 6 bases; J trimming: 0 bases; junction bases outside the gene matches: 7. CDR3 length equals 15 residues. The DNA of the CDR3 is TGCAGCGTCCGAGAAGGGACAGGTAGCAATCAGCCCCAGCATTTT. Its protein product is CSVREGTGSNQPQHF.

V usage is TRBV7-9 and J usage is TRBJ1-1; D unresolved. Trimming pared 1 base from V and 2 bases from J, leaving 5 bases between. Looked up from germline, CDR1 is SEHNR and CDR2 is FQNEAQ (reference sequence). The CDR3 sequence is 13 residues long. The CDR3 coding sequence is TGTGCCAGCAGCTTAGACACCAACACTGAAGCTTTCTTT. Its translation: CASSLDTNTEAFF. Variable domain in full (rest from reference TRBV7-9 and TRBJ1-1): DTGVSQNPRHKITKRGQNVTFRCDPISEHNRLYWYRQTLGQGPEFLTYFQNEAQLEKSRLLSDRFSAERPKGSFSTLEIQRTEQGDSAMYLCASSLDTNTEAFFGQGTRLTVV.

The rearrangement links TRBV7-8 to TRBJ2-7, with 9 bases that match TRBD2. V trimming: 0 bases; J trimming: 3 bases; junction bases outside the gene matches: 9. Germline V lookup: CDR1 SGHVS, CDR2 FQNEAQ. The CDR3 contains 17 residues. CDR3 amino acids: CASSLARGGEPLYEQYF. The CDR3 DNA follows: TGTGCCAGCAGCTTAGCGCGGGGGGGGGAGCCCCTCTACGAGCAGTACTTC.

J is TRBJ2-5 and V is TRBV7-9; a possible D gene is TRBD2 (6 bases). CDR1 and CDR2 from the germline V gene are SEHNR and FQNEAQ (reference sequence). Trimming took off 4 bases at V and 5 bases at J, with 20 bases between the two ends. This CDR3 comprises 16 residues. In DNA, the CDR3 is TGTGCCAGCAGCTATAGCGCGGGACCCTTAGGCGAGACCCAGTACTTC. Protein sequence: CASSYSAGPLGETQYF.

The chain is built from TRBV9 and TRBJ1-1; D is perhaps TRBD1 (5 bases). In germline, CDR1 is SGDLS, CDR2 YYNGEE. The CDR3 runs to 15 residues. The V end was cut by 4 bases, the J end by 0 bases, with 13 bases between. CDR3 residues: CASSPTPGVNTEAFF. The CDR3 DNA is TGTGCCAGCAGCCCTACGCCGGGGGTGAACACTGAAGCTTTCTTT.

The V call is TRBV5-6, the J call TRBJ1-2; D possibly corresponds to TRBD1 (6 bases). V dropped 1 base and J dropped 8 bases, with 12 bases sitting between them. The germline CDR1 and CDR2 sequences are SGHDT and YYEEEE. The length of the CDR3 is 13 residues. CDR3 loop: CASSLLPGQGYTF. In nucleotides, the CDR3 is TGTGCCAGCAGCTTGTTACCCGGACAGGGCTACACCTTC.

The CDR3 here is CASSLPLGDEQYF. The DNA for the CDR3 is TGTGCCAGCAGCTTACCCCTCGGGGACGAGCAGTACTTC. The chain carries TRBV11-2 and TRBJ2-7, with D possibly TRBD2 on 5 matching bases. Trimming removed 2 bases from V and 5 bases from J, with 10 bases in between. This CDR3 has 13 residues. CDR1 is SGHAT, CDR2 FQNNGV, per germline.

CDR3 protein: CASSQEAGGTASGNTIYF. The CDR3 DNA follows: TGCGCCAGCAGCCAAGAGGCAGGAGGGACAGCCTCTGGAAACACCATATATTTT. J is TRBJ1-3 and V is TRBV4-3; 7 positions agree with TRBD1. The CDR3 has 18 amino acids. Germline-derived CDR1 and CDR2 are LGHNA and YSLEER. Trimming cost V 0 bases and J 0 bases; bases outside gene matches: 8.

The chain employs TRBV6-6 and TRBJ1-1; 10 bases are shared with TRBD1. This CDR3 contains 14 residues. CDR1 and CDR2 (germline): MNHNY, SVGAGI (reference sequence). J gave up 3 bases and V 6 bases, and 4 bases lay outside the gene matches. CDR3 sequence: CASRRQGAHTEAFF. CDR3 DNA sequence: TGTGCCAGCAGGCGACAGGGGGCGCACACTGAAGCTTTCTTT.

The chain recombines TRBV4-3 with TRBJ1-3; the match to TRBD1 covers 8 bases. The V gene's germline CDR1 is LGHNA and CDR2 YSLEER. J lost 4 bases, V lost 2 bases, and 10 bases had no gene match. The CDR3 contains 17 residues. CDR3 in amino acids: CASSQTRGTGSGNTIYF. The CDR3 DNA sequence: TGCGCCAGCAGCCAAACCCGAGGGACAGGCTCAGGAAACACCATATATTTT.

This clone has a single count. This sequence joins TRBV10-1 and TRBJ2-1, with D possibly matching TRBD1 (6 bases). The CDR3 length is 15 residues. Trimming left V 1 base short and J 7 bases short, with 14 bases between. Germline lookup yields CDR1 WNHNN and CDR2 SYGVQD (reference sequence). CDR3 in DNA: TGCGCCAGCAGTGAGTACAGGGTAGGGCGGAATGAGCAGTTCTTC. Translating gives CASSEYRVGRNEQFF.

This clone was counted only a few times. The chain has TRBV6-4 and TRBJ2-3; TRBD2 agrees at 11 bases. Unmatched junction bases numbered 6, after V lost 5 bases and J lost 2 bases. The CDR3 is made up of 16 amino acids. CDR1 is MRHNA and CDR2 is SNTAGT in the germline V gene. The CDR3 protein is CASSQTSGVTTDTQYF. DNA for the CDR3: TGTGCCAGCAGTCAGACTAGCGGGGTTACCACAGATACGCAGTATTTT.

This chain uses TRBV5-6 with TRBJ2-3; the D gene is possibly TRBD2 (6 bases). This CDR3 comprises 14 residues. Germline assignment: CDR1 SGHDT and CDR2 YYEEEE. V gave up 1 base and J gave up 1 base, with 7 bases separating them. CDR3 residues: CASSLWGGTDTQYF. In nucleotides, the CDR3 is TGTGCCAGCAGCTTGTGGGGGGGCACAGATACGCAGTATTTT.

The chain is built from TRBV5-6 and TRBJ2-5; weak D call: TRBD1 (6 bases). CDR3 length: 13 residues. Between the trimmed V and J ends, which lost 2 bases and 4 bases, there was a span of 9 bases. The germline CDR1 and CDR2 sequences are SGHDT and YYEEEE. The CDR3, as DNA: TGTGCCAGCAGCTTTCAGGGGCGAGAGACCCAGTACTTC. Protein product: CASSFQGRETQYF.

The J gene is TRBJ2-3, the V gene TRBV6-2 or TRBV6-3, with 8 bases that match TRBD1. Germline lookup yields CDR1 MNHEY and CDR2 SVGEGT. V shed 4 bases and J 3 bases; nucleotides not matched to a gene: 9. This CDR3 spans 16 amino acids. CDR3 sequence reads: CASSSVGQGGTDTQYF. CDR3 DNA: TGTGCCAGCAGTTCAGTCGGACAGGGAGGAACAGATACGCAGTATTTT.